This note documents a single T cell receptor beta chain sequence. This sample is drawn from a study of blood T cell repertoires in COVID-19. Assay used: immunoSEQ multiplex PCR; TCRdb lists only in-frame clones, some missing. Of around 300,000 clones in the sample, 70% to 90% were seen once. Germline CDR1 is SGHRS and CDR2 is YFSETQ. The CDR3 loop spans 14 amino acids. V gave up 4 bases and J gave up 7 bases; unmatched junction bases: 9. The clonotype originates from an older woman with acute or convalescent COVID-19. Sequencing input: peripheral blood. The genes are TRBV5-1 and TRBJ1-2, with 8 bases that match TRBD1. CDR3 amino acids: CASSLGTGGVGYTF. CDR3 nucleotide sequence: TGCGCCAGCAGCCTCGGGACAGGAGGGGTTGGCTACACCTTC.